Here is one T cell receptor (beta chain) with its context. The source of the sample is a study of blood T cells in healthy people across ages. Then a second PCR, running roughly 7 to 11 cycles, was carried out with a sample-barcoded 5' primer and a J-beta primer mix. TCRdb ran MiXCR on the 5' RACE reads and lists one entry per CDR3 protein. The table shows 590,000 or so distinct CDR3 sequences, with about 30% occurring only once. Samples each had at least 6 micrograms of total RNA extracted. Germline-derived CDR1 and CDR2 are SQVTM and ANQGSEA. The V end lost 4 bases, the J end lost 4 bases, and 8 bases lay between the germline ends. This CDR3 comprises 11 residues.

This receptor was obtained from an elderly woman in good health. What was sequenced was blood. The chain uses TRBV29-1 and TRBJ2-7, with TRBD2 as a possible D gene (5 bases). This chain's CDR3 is CSVVKRYEQYF. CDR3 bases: TGCAGCGTTGTAAAGCGGTACGAGCAGTACTTC.